What follows describes a single T cell receptor (beta chain). The sample is drawn from a study of blood T cell repertoires in COVID-19. Across the study: COVID-19 samples collected from the United States, Italy and Spain covered acute and convalescent phases.

The CDR3 consists of 14 residues. Germline CDR1 SGHAT, CDR2 FQNNGV. V lost 0 bases to trimming and J lost 5 bases, with 8 bases between them. The data were produced by immunoSEQ multiplex PCR, yet TCRdb's version contains in-frame clones alone and is incomplete. This table has 200,000 or so clones, over 75% appearing once. Sequences were obtained from peripheral blood. This chain uses TRBV11-2 with TRBJ1-5; no clear D. This sequence originates from a human donor with active or convalescent COVID-19. The donor label of this sample is uncertain. The CDR3 sequence: CASSLEHPYQPQHF. The CDR3 bases are TGTGCCAGCAGCTTAGAACATCCGTATCAGCCCCAGCATTTT.